This T cell receptor (beta chain) was captured by sequencing in a study of CD8+ T cells in alopecia areata. From germline, CDR1 is SGHRS and CDR2 YFSETQ. The ends lost 3 bases at V and 2 bases at J; junction bases unmatched: 3. CDR3 length: 15 residues. Extracted from the samples, RNA was reverse transcribed into cDNA to serve as the sequencing template. The method was immunoSEQ multiplex PCR; TCRdb's version includes in-frame clones alone and lacks a portion of them. The table has approximately 200,000 clones, over 40% seen once. Documented treatment: oral pan-JAK inhibitor, 5-10 mg twice daily. The sequences come from CD4+ T cells sorted from blood, collected at approximately week 36, from a patient treated with tofacitinib. This TCR came from a human donor with alopecia areata. V is TRBV5-1 and J is TRBJ1-2, with 11 bases fitting TRBD1. The CDR3 DNA reads as TGCGCCAGCAGCTCAGGACAGGGGGCAAACTATGGCTACACCTTC. Its translation: CASSSGQGANYGYTF.